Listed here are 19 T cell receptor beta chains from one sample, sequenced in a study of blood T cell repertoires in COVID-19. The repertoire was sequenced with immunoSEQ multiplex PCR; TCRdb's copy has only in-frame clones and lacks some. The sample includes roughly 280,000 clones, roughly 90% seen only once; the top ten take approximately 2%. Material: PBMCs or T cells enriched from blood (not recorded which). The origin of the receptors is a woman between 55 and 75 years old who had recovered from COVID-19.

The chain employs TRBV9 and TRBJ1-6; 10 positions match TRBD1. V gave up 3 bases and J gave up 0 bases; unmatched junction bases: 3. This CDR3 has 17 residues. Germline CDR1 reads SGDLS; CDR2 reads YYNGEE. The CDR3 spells CASSGGQGSSYNSPLHF. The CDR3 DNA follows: TGTGCCAGCAGCGGGGGACAGGGGAGCTCCTATAATTCACCCCTCCACTTT.

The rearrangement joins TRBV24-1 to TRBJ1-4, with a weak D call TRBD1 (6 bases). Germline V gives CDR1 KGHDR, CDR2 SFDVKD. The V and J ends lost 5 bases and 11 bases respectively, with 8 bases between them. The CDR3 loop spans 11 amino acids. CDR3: CATSGQGKLFF. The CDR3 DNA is TGTGCCACCAGTGGGCAGGGGAAACTGTTTTTT.

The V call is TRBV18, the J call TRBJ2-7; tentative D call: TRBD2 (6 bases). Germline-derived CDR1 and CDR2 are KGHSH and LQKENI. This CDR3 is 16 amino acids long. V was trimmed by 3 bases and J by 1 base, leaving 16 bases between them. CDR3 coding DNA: TGTGCCAGCTCACCCGCCCTGGCGGGGCTATCCTACGAGCAGTACTTC. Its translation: CASSPALAGLSYEQYF.

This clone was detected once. The CDR3 region is CASSEGIGNTIYF. CDR3 nucleotides: TGTGCCAGCAGCGAGGGTATTGGAAACACCATATATTTT. The V call is TRBV28, the J call TRBJ1-3; D call uncertain. Germline V gene lookup returns CDR1 MDHEN and CDR2 SYDVKM. Trimming stripped 6 bases from V and 3 bases from J, with 9 bases between. There are 13 residues in the CDR3.

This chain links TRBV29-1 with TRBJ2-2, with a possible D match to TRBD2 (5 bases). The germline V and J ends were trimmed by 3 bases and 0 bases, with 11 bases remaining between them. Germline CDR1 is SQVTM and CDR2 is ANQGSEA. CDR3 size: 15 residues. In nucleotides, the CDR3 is TGCAGCGTTGATGTTCCCGGGACGAACACCGGGGAGCTGTTTTTT. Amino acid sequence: CSVDVPGTNTGELFF.

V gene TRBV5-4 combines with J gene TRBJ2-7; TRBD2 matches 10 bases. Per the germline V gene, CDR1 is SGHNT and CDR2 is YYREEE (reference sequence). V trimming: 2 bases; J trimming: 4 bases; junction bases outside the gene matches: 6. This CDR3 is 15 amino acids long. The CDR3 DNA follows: TGTGCCAGCAGCTTTTTTGTGACTAGCGGGTACGAGCAGTACTTC. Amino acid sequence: CASSFFVTSGYEQYF.

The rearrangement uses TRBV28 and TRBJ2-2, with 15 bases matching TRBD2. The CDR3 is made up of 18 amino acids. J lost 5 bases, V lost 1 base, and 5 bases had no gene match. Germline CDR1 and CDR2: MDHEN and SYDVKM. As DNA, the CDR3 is TGTGCCAGCAGTTTATCCGGGACTAGCGGGGGGAGGACCGGGGAGCTGTTTTTT. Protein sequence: CASSLSGTSGGRTGELFF.

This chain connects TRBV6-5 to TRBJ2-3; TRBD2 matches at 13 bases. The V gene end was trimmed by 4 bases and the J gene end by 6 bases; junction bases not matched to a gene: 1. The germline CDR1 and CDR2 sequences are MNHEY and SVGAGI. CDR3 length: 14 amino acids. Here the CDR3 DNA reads TGTGCCAGCAGTTCGACTAGCGGGAGGGATACGCAGTATTTT. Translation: CASSSTSGRDTQYF.

This CDR3 is CASSEAHRAYGYTF. CDR3 nucleotide sequence: TGTGCCAGCAGTGAAGCGCACAGGGCCTATGGCTACACCTTC. This chain links TRBV6-1 with TRBJ1-2, with D possibly being TRBD1 (6 bases). The CDR3 loop spans 14 amino acids. Germline-derived CDR1 and CDR2 are MNHNS and SASEGT. The V end lost 0 bases, the J end lost 4 bases, and 9 bases lay between the germline ends.

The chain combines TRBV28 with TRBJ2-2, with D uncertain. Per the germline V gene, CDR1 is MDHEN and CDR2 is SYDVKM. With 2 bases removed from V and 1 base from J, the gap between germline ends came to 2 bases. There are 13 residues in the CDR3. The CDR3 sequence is CASSLQNTGELFF. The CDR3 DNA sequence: TGTGCCAGCAGTTTACAGAACACCGGGGAGCTGTTTTTT.

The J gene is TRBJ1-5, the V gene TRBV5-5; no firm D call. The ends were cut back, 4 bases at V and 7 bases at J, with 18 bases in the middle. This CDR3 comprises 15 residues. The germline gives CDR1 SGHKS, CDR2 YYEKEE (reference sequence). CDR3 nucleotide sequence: TGTGCCAGCAGCCAAACCCTTGACATACTCCAGCCCCAGCATTTT. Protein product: CASSQTLDILQPQHF.

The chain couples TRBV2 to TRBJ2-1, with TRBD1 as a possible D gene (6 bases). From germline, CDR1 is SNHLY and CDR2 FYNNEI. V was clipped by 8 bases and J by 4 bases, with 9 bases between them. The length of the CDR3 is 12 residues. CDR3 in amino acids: CASGTIYNEQFF. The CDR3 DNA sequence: TGTGCCAGCGGGACAATTTACAATGAGCAGTTCTTC.

CDR3 sequence: CAISDRQGNNSPLHF. CDR3 coding DNA: TGTGCCATCAGTGATCGACAGGGGAATAATTCACCCCTCCACTTT. V and J are TRBV10-3 and TRBJ1-6; the match to TRBD1 covers 8 bases. The CDR3 loop spans 15 amino acids. The germline CDR1 and CDR2 sequences are ENHRY and SYGVKD. V lost 3 bases to trimming and J lost 5 bases; unmatched junction nucleotides: 3.

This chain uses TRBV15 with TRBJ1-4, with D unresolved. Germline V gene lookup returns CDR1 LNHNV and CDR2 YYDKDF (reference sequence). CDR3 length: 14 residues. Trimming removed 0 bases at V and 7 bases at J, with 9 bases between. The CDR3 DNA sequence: TGTGCCACCAGCAGAGAAGGGAGTCTTGAAAAACTGTTTTTT. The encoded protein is CATSREGSLEKLFF.

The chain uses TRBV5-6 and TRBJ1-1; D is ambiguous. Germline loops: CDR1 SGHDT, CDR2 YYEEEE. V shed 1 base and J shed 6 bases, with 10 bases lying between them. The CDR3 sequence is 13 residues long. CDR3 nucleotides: TGTGCCAGCAGCTTGCCGCCGTCGGCTGAAGCTTTCTTT. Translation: CASSLPPSAEAFF.

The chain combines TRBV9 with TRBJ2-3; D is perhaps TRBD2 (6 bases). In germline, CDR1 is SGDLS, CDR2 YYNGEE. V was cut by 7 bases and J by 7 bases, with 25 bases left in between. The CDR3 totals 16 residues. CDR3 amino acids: CASGGSRGSSGNTQYF. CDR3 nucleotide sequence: TGTGCCAGCGGGGGGAGTCGGGGCTCGAGCGGCAATACGCAGTATTTT.

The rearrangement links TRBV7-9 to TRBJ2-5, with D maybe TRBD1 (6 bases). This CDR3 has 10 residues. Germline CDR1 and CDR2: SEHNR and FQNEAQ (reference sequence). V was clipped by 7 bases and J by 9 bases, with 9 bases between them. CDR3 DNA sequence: TGTGCCAGCAACAGGGTCCCCCAGTACTTC. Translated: CASNRVPQYF.

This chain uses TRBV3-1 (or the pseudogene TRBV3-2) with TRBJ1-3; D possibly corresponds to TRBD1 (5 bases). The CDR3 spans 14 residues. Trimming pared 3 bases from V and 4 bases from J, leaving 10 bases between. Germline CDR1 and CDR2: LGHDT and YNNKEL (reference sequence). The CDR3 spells CASSHPGLGNTIYF. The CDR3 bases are TGTGCCAGCAGCCACCCGGGACTGGGAAACACCATATATTTT.

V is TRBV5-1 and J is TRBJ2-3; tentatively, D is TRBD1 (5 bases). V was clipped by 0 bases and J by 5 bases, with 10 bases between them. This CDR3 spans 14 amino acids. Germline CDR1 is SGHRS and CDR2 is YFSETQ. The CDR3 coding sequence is TGCGCCAGCAGCTTGGATAAGGGGATAGATACGCAGTATTTT. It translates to CASSLDKGIDTQYF.